This TCR beta chain appears in the sequencing data of a study of blood T cells in healthy people across ages. Study conclusions and caveats: Not knowing donor CMV status may have confounded expanded clonotype changes.

Combining a sample-barcoded 5' primer with a J-beta primer mix, a second PCR ran for roughly 7 to 12 cycles. MiXCR, run by TCRdb on the 5' RACE reads, gives a single entry per CDR3 protein. The sample has about 1.4 million distinct CDR3 sequences, approximately 59% seen once. About this clonotype: Its antigen is not identified.

The specimen was blood. The TCR originated in a young man in good health.

The CDR3 loop reads CASSPDRMKETQYF. The DNA for the CDR3 is TGTGCCAGCAGCCCGGACCGAATGAAGGAGACCCAGTACTTC. The chain links TRBV11-2 to TRBJ2-5; no definite D call. Trimming removed 5 bases from V and 5 bases from J, with 15 bases in between. This CDR3 is 14 amino acids long. Germline CDR1 is SGHAT and CDR2 is FQNNGV. The full variable domain, in which reference TRBV11-2 and TRBJ2-5 provide the parts outside the CDR3, is EAGVAQSPRYKIIEKRQSVAFWCNPISGHATLYWYQQILGQGPKLLIQFQNNGVVDDSQLPKDRFSAERLKGVDSTLKIQPAKLEDSAVYLCASSPDRMKETQYFGPGTRLLVL.